The 28 T cell receptor beta chains listed next were all sequenced from one sample in a study of T cell changes during pregnancy in multiple sclerosis. The method was immunoSEQ multiplex PCR; TCRdb's version includes in-frame clones alone and lacks a portion of them. The table lists tens of thousands of clones, around 92% of them singletons. The specimen was peripheral blood, collected in the second trimester of pregnancy. These receptors came from a female donor in good health, enrolled as a control in a pregnancy study.

The V call is TRBV7-2, the J call TRBJ2-7; 9 bases align to TRBD2. After removal of 1 base from V and 4 bases from J, the junction contained 2 bases not matched to a gene. Germline CDR1 is SGHTA and CDR2 is FQGNSA. The CDR3 spans 14 residues. CDR3 amino acids: CASSLEAGGYEQYF. In DNA, the CDR3 is TGTGCCAGCAGCTTAGAGGCGGGAGGGTACGAGCAGTACTTC.

The rearrangement uses TRBV5-4 and TRBJ1-2, with D perhaps matching TRBD1 (5 bases). CDR1 and CDR2 (germline): SGHNT, YYREEE (reference sequence). This CDR3 has 15 amino acids. Deletions cut 0 bases from V and 3 bases from J, with 12 bases between. The CDR3 DNA follows: TGTGCCAGCAGCTTGGCGGCAGGGTCCGACTATGGCTACACCTTC. Amino acids: CASSLAAGSDYGYTF.

This chain uses TRBV10-3 with TRBJ2-2; no firm D call. V was clipped by 7 bases and J by 7 bases, with 13 bases between them. This CDR3 is built from 13 residues. CDR1 ENHRY and CDR2 SYGVKD come from the germline V gene. CDR3 sequence (DNA): TGTGCCATCACAGGCGATCCCGGCGGGGAGCTGTTTTTT. The encoded protein is CAITGDPGGELFF.

V usage is TRBV27 and J usage is TRBJ2-3, with 13 bases matching TRBD2. The V segment lost 4 bases and the J segment 10 bases; nucleotides outside the gene matches: 14. From germline, CDR1 is MNHEY and CDR2 SMNVEV (reference sequence). The CDR3 has 17 residues. CDR3 residues: CASSWRTSGSVRQSQYF. In DNA, the CDR3 is TGTGCCAGCAGTTGGAGGACTAGCGGGAGTGTACGGCAGTCGCAGTATTTT.

The CDR3 protein is CASSSPYRASNTEAFF. DNA of the CDR3: TGTGCCAGCAGCTCCCCTTACAGGGCCTCGAACACTGAAGCTTTCTTT. The chain employs TRBV5-6 and TRBJ1-1, with a weak D call TRBD1 (6 bases). Germline V lookup: CDR1 SGHDT, CDR2 YYEEEE. The CDR3 loop spans 16 amino acids. Trimming left V 3 bases short and J 1 base short, with 16 bases between.

This rearrangement joins TRBV27 to TRBJ2-5; possible D gene TRBD2, 6 bases. The CDR3 runs to 13 residues. V gave up 3 bases and J gave up 5 bases, with 10 bases separating them. Looked up from germline, CDR1 is MNHEY and CDR2 is SMNVEV (reference sequence). CDR3 bases: TGTGCCAGCAGTTTTTCGGGGAGGGAGACCCAGTACTTC. It encodes CASSFSGRETQYF.

This clone has only one observation. This chain joins TRBV12-5 and TRBJ2-2; unclear D gene. Trimming shortened V by 3 bases and J by 5 bases, and 4 bases separated the two germline ends. Germline loops: CDR1 LGHNT, CDR2 FRNRAP. This CDR3 is 12 amino acids long. The CDR3 DNA reads as TGTGCTAGTGGTTTTATGACCGGGGAGCTGTTTTTT. Amino acids: CASGFMTGELFF.

The chain is built from TRBV6-5 and TRBJ2-1; 8 bases are a match to TRBD1. The CDR3 is 15 residues long. The J segment lost 8 bases and the V segment lost 2 bases, leaving 8 bases of the junction unmatched. CDR1 and CDR2 from the germline V gene are MNHEY and SVGAGI. The CDR3 DNA is TGTGCCAGCAGTTACGATATTAGCAGGGGGCATGAGCAGTTCTTC. It codes for CASSYDISRGHEQFF.

J is TRBJ2-3 and V is TRBV15; D is ambiguous. Germline V gives CDR1 LNHNV, CDR2 YYDKDF (reference sequence). V dropped 0 bases and J dropped 3 bases, with 10 bases sitting between them. This CDR3 has 15 residues. The chain's CDR3 is CATSRDRVKTDTQYF. CDR3 sequence (DNA): TGTGCCACCAGCAGAGATCGGGTTAAAACAGATACGCAGTATTTT. Complete variable domain (other parts from reference TRBV15 and TRBJ2-3): DAMVIQNPRYQVTQFGKPVTLSCSQTLNHNVMYWYQQKSSQAPKLLFHYYDKDFNNEADTPDNFQSRRPNTSFCFLDIRSPGLGDTAMYLCATSRDRVKTDTQYFGPGTRLTVL.

The chain recombines TRBV28 with TRBJ2-1; 7 bases are shared with TRBD2. The CDR3 totals 22 residues. Trimming at V came to 1 base and at J to 4 bases, leaving 25 bases not matched to a gene. CDR1 and CDR2 (germline): MDHEN, SYDVKM. CDR3 sequence reads: CASSLSFYSSGYTLKGYNEQFF. For the CDR3, the DNA is TGTGCCAGCAGTTTATCCTTTTACTCTAGCGGCTATACTCTCAAGGGTTACAATGAGCAGTTCTTC.

The chain recombines TRBV27 with TRBJ1-5; 12 bases are shared with TRBD1. Per germline, CDR1 MNHEY and CDR2 SMNVEV (reference sequence). The CDR3 length is 16 residues. J gave up 3 bases and V 5 bases, and 5 bases lay outside the gene matches. The CDR3 DNA is TGTGCCAGCAGTCCCCGGGACAGGGGGCCCAATCAGCCCCAGCATTTT. It codes for CASSPRDRGPNQPQHF.

V and J are TRBV5-1 and TRBJ1-1; the match to TRBD1 covers 10 bases. The CDR3 totals 15 residues. The germline CDR1 and CDR2 sequences are SGHRS and YFSETQ. The V and J ends lost 4 bases and 6 bases, in that order; junction bases with no gene match: 9. The CDR3, as DNA: TGCGCCAGCAGCCTACTGACAGGGGGCTCTGCTGAAGCTTTCTTT. Its translation: CASSLLTGGSAEAFF. Supplemented by reference TRBV5-1 and TRBJ1-1, the full variable domain reads KAGVTQTPRYLIKTRGQQVTLSCSPISGHRSVSWYQQTPGQGLQFLFEYFSETQRNKGNFPGRFSGRQFSNSRSEMNVSTLELGDSALYLCASSLLTGGSAEAFFGQGTRLTVV.

The gene calls are TRBV9 and TRBJ2-7, with a weak D call TRBD1 (5 bases). With 4 bases removed from V and 5 bases from J, the gap between germline ends came to 16 bases. This CDR3 is built from 14 residues. CDR1 is SGDLS and CDR2 is YYNGEE in the germline V gene. CDR3 residues: CASSPTAGSHEQYF. The CDR3 DNA reads as TGTGCCAGCAGCCCCACGGCAGGGTCCCACGAGCAGTACTTC.

V and J are TRBV5-1 and TRBJ2-3, with a weak D call TRBD2 (6 bases). Germline CDR1 is SGHRS and CDR2 is YFSETQ. The CDR3 has 15 amino acids. The V end lost 0 bases, the J end lost 0 bases, and 8 bases lay between the germline ends. The CDR3 here is CASSLGRGSTDTQYF. In DNA, the CDR3 is TGCGCCAGCAGCTTGGGTCGGGGGAGCACAGATACGCAGTATTTT.

In nucleotides, the CDR3 is TGCGCCAGCAGCTTACAACGAAGTGATCAGGGGGCTTGGGGTAATGAAAAACTGTTTTTT. This encodes CASSLQRSDQGAWGNEKLFF. The J gene is TRBJ1-4, the V gene TRBV5-1; 8 bases are a match to TRBD1. CDR1 is SGHRS and CDR2 is YFSETQ in the germline V gene. Germline trimming cut 2 bases from V and 4 bases from J; bases unmatched to any gene: 19. The CDR3 loop spans 20 amino acids.

V gene TRBV7-9 combines with J gene TRBJ2-3; the D gene is possibly TRBD2 (5 bases). CDR1 is SEHNR and CDR2 is FQNEAQ in the germline V gene (reference sequence). V was trimmed by 1 base and J by 2 bases, leaving 13 bases between them. The CDR3 loop spans 16 amino acids. This CDR3 is CASSLELREPTDTQYF. The CDR3 nucleotides read TGTGCCAGCAGCTTAGAGCTCCGGGAACCCACAGATACGCAGTATTTT.

This rearrangement joins TRBV14 to TRBJ2-7; D remains unclear. V was pared by 2 bases and J by 0 bases, with 11 bases between. The CDR3 spans 15 residues. Germline-derived CDR1 and CDR2 are SGHDN and FVKESK. DNA of the CDR3: TGTGCCAGCAGCCAAATCGGCGGTAACTCCTACGAGCAGTACTTC. Protein sequence: CASSQIGGNSYEQYF.

The chain combines TRBV13 with TRBJ2-2, with unresolved D. Trimming cost V 11 bases and J 1 base, with 14 bases left between them. CDR3 length: 14 amino acids. CDR1 is PRHDT, CDR2 FYEKMQ, per germline (reference sequence). This chain's CDR3 is CACGATLNTGELFF. DNA of the CDR3: TGTGCCTGCGGCGCGACTTTGAACACCGGGGAGCTGTTTTTT.

The chain carries TRBV15 and TRBJ2-7, with 8 bases aligning to TRBD1. The CDR3 contains 14 residues. V shed 0 bases, J shed 2 bases, and the junction held 0 bases outside the gene matches. The V gene's germline CDR1 is LNHNV and CDR2 YYDKDF (reference sequence). The CDR3 coding sequence is TGTGCCACCAGCAGAGACAGGGGGCCCTACGAGCAGTACTTC. Protein: CATSRDRGPYEQYF.

The V and J genes are TRBV7-9 and TRBJ1-2; TRBD1 might be the D (5 bases). The CDR3 covers 15 residues. The germline V and J ends were trimmed by 5 bases and 7 bases, with 20 bases remaining between them. Germline V gene lookup returns CDR1 SEHNR and CDR2 FQNEAQ (reference sequence). CDR3: CASSPVALGAAGYTF. Written as DNA, the CDR3 is TGTGCCAGCAGCCCGGTCGCCCTTGGGGCGGCTGGCTACACCTTC.

This chain connects TRBV5-8 to TRBJ2-2; 8 bases are a match to TRBD1. Germline CDR1 is SGHTS and CDR2 is YDEGEE. This CDR3 is 16 amino acids long. V lost 2 bases, J lost 4 bases, and 7 bases stayed unmatched. CDR3 sequence: CASSLQDREATGELFF. The CDR3 region has the DNA TGTGCCAGCAGCTTACAGGACAGGGAGGCCACCGGGGAGCTGTTTTTT. The complete variable domain, with remaining parts taken from reference TRBV5-8 and TRBJ2-2, reads EAGVTQSPTHLIKTRGQQATLRCSPISGHTSVYWYQQALGLGLQFLLWYDEGEERNRGNFPPRFSGRQFPNYSSELNVNALELEDSALYLCASSLQDREATGELFFGEGSRLTVL.

V gene TRBV6-5 combines with J gene TRBJ2-7; 7 nucleotides align to TRBD2. Trimming cost V 2 bases and J 2 bases; bases outside gene matches: 6. Germline V gene sequence: CDR1 MNHEY, CDR2 SVGAGI. CDR3 length: 15 amino acids. Written as DNA, the CDR3 is TGTGCCAGCAGTTACGGGAGGGGACCCGCCTACGAGCAGTACTTC. Translating it yields CASSYGRGPAYEQYF.

The chain is built from TRBV27 and TRBJ2-5; 8 bases are shared with TRBD1. V trimming: 3 bases; J trimming: 5 bases; junction bases outside the gene matches: 2. CDR3 length equals 13 residues. Germline values: CDR1 MNHEY, CDR2 SMNVEV (reference sequence). In nucleotides, the CDR3 is TGTGCCAGCAGTTTTCAGGGGGCGGAGACCCAGTACTTC. Protein product: CASSFQGAETQYF.

The chain joins TRBV27 to TRBJ1-4; TRBD1 matches 9 bases. V lost 4 bases and J lost 9; bases outside the gene matches: 9. This CDR3 region has 15 residues. CDR1 and CDR2 (germline): MNHEY, SMNVEV (reference sequence). CDR3 DNA sequence: TGTGCCAGCAGTTCTCCCCGGGACAGGGCTAAAAAACTGTTTTTT. The encoded protein is CASSSPRDRAKKLFF.

The table lists this clone with a few counts. The V and J genes are TRBV6-5 and TRBJ1-2; D might be TRBD1 (6 bases). Germline-derived CDR1 and CDR2 are MNHEY and SVGAGI. The ends were cut back, 0 bases at V and 2 bases at J, with 7 bases in the middle. The CDR3 has 14 residues. The CDR3 nucleotides read TGTGCCAGCAGTTACTCCCAGGGGAACTATGGCTACACCTTC. Its protein product is CASSYSQGNYGYTF.

The rearrangement uses TRBV7-9 and TRBJ1-5; D is ambiguous. V was clipped by 2 bases and J by 6 bases, with 5 bases between them. This CDR3 contains 12 residues. Germline V gene lookup returns CDR1 SEHNR and CDR2 FQNEAQ (reference sequence). CDR3 coding DNA: TGTGCCAGCAGCTTAAGTAGTCAGCCCCAGCATTTT. It encodes CASSLSSQPQHF.

The chain is built from TRBV5-1 and TRBJ1-4; TRBD1 matches at 10 bases. The V segment lost 0 bases and the J segment 4 bases; nucleotides outside the gene matches: 3. Germline values: CDR1 SGHRS, CDR2 YFSETQ. The CDR3 sequence is 16 residues long. The CDR3 is CASSLEGQGFNEKLFF. The CDR3 DNA is TGCGCCAGCAGCTTGGAGGGACAGGGGTTTAATGAAAAACTGTTTTTT.

This clone was observed a single time. This chain connects TRBV29-1 to TRBJ1-4; weak D call: TRBD1 (6 bases). Trimming cost V 5 bases and J 7 bases, with 14 bases left between them. Germline CDR1 SQVTM, CDR2 ANQGSEA. The CDR3 is 13 amino acids. The CDR3: CSVLQGEGEKLFF. The CDR3 region has the DNA TGCAGCGTTTTACAGGGTGAGGGTGAAAAACTGTTTTTT.